The clone carrying this TCR beta chain has a handful of counts. Individual cDNA molecules each carried unique molecular identifiers attached by the library. TCRdb reanalysed the RACE reads using MiXCR and keeps one entry per CDR3 protein. Of some 170,000 distinct CDR3 sequences in the sample, about a quarter are singletons; the top ten hold 2% to 2.5%. V was pared by 0 bases and J by 4 bases, with 13 bases between. The CDR3 runs to 15 residues. Germline assignment: CDR1 SGDLS and CDR2 YYNGEE. Noted time point: patch test 3, about 24 weeks after DPC sensitization. As for treatment: therapeutic diphenylcyclopropenone sensitization with weekly scalp DPC. This entry comes from a study of human T cells and chemical hapten exposure. Study background: From small differences in pooled library volume came most of the variation in per-sample TCR yields.

The chain carries TRBV9 and TRBJ1-2, with unresolved D. The receptor was derived from a woman aged 18-29 years with alopecia areata. Some clones in this sample may be carry-over from other donors' samples. The material sequenced was whole blood, taken in connection with sensitization to the hapten diphenylcyclopropenone (DPC). DNA of the CDR3: TGTGCCAGCAGCGTAGGTGGAACCGGTAGCTATGGCTACACCTTC. Translation: CASSVGGTGSYGYTF.